The clone carrying this TCR beta chain was found many times. Its antigen is not known. The entry originates in a study of glioma-infiltrating T cells. Overall study results and limits: Shared blood CDR3 signature motifs marked patients with low tissue-blood divergence.

The junction had 14 bases not matched to a gene; V was cut back by 8 bases and J by 3 bases. CDR1 and CDR2 (germline): MNHEY, SVGEGT. The CDR3 consists of 17 residues. TCR alpha and beta CDR3 regions were amplified from RNA using iRepertoire nested multiplex PCR. A single record per CDR3 protein comes from TCRdb applying MiXCR to the multiplex PCR reads. The sample shows 300,000 to 450,000 distinct CDR3 sequences, approximately 42% of them seen only once. Sequenced material: glioma tissue, nonneoplastic brain tissue, or PBMCs (not recorded which). This TCR was recovered from a human donor with low-grade glioma or glioblastoma, undergoing nonglioma brain surgery, or in good health (not recorded which). V gene TRBV6-2 or TRBV6-3 combines with J gene TRBJ2-3, with TRBD2 matching 10 bases. This CDR3 is CASGPTPLAGATDTQYF. The CDR3 DNA follows: TGTGCCAGCGGACCCACCCCCCTAGCGGGAGCGACAGATACGCAGTATTTT.